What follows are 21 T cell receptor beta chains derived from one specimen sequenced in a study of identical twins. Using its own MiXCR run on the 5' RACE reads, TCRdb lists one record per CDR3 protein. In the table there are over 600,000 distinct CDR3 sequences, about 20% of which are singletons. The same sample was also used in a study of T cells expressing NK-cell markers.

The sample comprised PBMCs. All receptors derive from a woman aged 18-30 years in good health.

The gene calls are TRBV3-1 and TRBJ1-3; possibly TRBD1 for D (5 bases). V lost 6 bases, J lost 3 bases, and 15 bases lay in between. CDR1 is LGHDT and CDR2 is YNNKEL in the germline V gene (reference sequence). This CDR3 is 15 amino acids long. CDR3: CASSYAGTGGNTIYF. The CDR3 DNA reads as TGTGCCAGCAGTTATGCCGGGACGGGTGGAAACACCATATATTTT.

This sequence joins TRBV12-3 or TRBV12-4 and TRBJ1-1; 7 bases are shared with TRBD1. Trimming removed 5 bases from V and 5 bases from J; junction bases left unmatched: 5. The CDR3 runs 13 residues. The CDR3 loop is CASSRDSRTEAFF. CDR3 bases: TGTGCCAGCAGTAGGGACAGTCGGACTGAAGCTTTCTTT.

The CDR3 region is CASSPQGGTYEQYF. CDR3 in DNA: TGTGCCAGCTCACCCCAGGGGGGAACCTACGAGCAGTACTTC. This chain uses TRBV18 with TRBJ2-7; D is perhaps TRBD1 (7 bases). This CDR3 is 14 amino acids long. V was shortened by 3 bases and J by 2 bases, with 11 bases between the two germline ends. The germline V gene encodes CDR1 KGHSH and CDR2 LQKENI.

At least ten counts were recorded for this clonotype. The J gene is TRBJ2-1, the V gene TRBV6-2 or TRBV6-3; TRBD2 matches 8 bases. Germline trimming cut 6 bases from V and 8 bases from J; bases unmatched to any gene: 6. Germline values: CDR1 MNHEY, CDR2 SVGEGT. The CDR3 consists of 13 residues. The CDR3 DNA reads TGTGCCAGCAGGGTCCCGGGAGGGTATGAGCAGTTCTTC. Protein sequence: CASRVPGGYEQFF.

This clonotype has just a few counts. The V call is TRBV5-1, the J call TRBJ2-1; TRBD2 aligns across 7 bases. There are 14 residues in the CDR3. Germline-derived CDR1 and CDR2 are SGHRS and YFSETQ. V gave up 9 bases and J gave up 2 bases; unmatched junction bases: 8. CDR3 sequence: CATKTSGTYNEQFF. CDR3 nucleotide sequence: TGCGCCACCAAAACAAGCGGGACCTACAATGAGCAGTTCTTC.

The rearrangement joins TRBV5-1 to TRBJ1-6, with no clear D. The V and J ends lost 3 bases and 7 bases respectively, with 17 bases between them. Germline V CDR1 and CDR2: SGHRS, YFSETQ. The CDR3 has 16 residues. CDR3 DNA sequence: TGCGCCAGCAGCTCAGGCGGATCGTTCCGCAATTCACCCCTCCACTTT. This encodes CASSSGGSFRNSPLHF.

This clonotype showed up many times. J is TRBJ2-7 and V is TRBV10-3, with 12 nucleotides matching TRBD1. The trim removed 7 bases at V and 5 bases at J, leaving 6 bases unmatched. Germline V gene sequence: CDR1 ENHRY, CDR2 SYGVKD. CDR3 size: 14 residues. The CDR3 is CAINWGQGAHEQYF. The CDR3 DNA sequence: TGTGCCATCAATTGGGGACAGGGGGCCCACGAGCAGTACTTC.

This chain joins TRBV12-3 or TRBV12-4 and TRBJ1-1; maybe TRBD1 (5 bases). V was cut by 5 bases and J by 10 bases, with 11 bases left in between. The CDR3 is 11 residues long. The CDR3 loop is CASSNGQGAFF. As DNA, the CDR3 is TGTGCCAGCAGTAACGGACAAGGAGCTTTCTTT.

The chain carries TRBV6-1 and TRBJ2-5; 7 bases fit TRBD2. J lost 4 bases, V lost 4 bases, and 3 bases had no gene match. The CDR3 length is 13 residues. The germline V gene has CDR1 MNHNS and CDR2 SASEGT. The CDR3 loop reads CASSGLARETQYF. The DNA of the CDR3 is TGTGCCAGCAGTGGACTAGCTAGAGAGACCCAGTACTTC.

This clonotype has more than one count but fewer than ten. CDR3 amino acids: CASTPRREETQYF. CDR3 coding DNA: TGTGCCAGCACCCCCCGGCGTGAAGAGACCCAGTACTTC. The chain joins TRBV7-2 to TRBJ2-5, with no clear D. V was pared by 7 bases and J by 3 bases, with 12 bases between. The CDR3 spans 13 residues. The germline gives CDR1 SGHTA, CDR2 FQGNSA. Variable domain in full (rest from reference TRBV7-2 and TRBJ2-5): GAGVSQSPSNKVTEKGKDVELRCDPISGHTALYWYRQSLGQGLEFLIYFQGNSAPDKSGLPSDRFSAERTGGSVSTLTIQRTQQEDSAVYLCASTPRREETQYFGPGTRLLVL.

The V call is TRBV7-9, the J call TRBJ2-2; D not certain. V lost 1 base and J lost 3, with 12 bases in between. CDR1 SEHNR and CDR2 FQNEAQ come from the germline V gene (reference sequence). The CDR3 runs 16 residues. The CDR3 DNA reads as TGTGCCAGCAGCTTAGTTCCGGGTACGGACACCGGGGAGCTGTTTTTT. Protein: CASSLVPGTDTGELFF.

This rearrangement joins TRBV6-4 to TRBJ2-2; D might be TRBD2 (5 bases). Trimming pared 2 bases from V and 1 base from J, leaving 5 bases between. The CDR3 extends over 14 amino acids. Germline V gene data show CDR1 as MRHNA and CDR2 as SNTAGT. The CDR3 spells CASSDRENTGELFF. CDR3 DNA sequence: TGTGCCAGCAGTGACCGGGAGAACACCGGGGAGCTGTTTTTT.

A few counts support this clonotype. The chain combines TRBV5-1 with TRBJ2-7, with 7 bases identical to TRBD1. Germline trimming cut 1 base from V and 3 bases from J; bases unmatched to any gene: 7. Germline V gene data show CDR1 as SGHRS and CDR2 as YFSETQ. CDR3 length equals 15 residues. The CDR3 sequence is CASSLRTGAGYEQYF. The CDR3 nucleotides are TGCGCCAGCAGCTTGCGTACAGGGGCGGGCTACGAGCAGTACTTC.

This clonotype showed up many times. Here the CDR3 DNA reads TGTGCCAGCAGTTTACGGGAGCGGCCTTGGGAGCAGTTCTTC. Protein product: CASSLRERPWEQFF. This chain links TRBV12-3 or TRBV12-4 with TRBJ2-1; D perhaps matches TRBD2 (6 bases). The CDR3 has 14 residues. With 2 bases removed from V and 10 bases from J, the gap between germline ends came to 15 bases.

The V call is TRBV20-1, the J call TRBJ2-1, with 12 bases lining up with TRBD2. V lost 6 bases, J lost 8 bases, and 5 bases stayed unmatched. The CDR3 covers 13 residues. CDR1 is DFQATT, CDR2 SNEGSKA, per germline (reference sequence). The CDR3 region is CSAPSGRVYEQFF. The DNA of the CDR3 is TGCAGTGCACCTAGCGGGAGGGTATATGAGCAGTTCTTC.

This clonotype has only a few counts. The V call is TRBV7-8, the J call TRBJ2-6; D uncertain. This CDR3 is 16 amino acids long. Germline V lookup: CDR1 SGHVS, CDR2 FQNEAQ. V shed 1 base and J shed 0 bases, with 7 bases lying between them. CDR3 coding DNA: TGTGCCAGCAGCTTAGTGGGGTTCTCTGGGGCCAACGTCCTGACTTTC. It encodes CASSLVGFSGANVLTF.

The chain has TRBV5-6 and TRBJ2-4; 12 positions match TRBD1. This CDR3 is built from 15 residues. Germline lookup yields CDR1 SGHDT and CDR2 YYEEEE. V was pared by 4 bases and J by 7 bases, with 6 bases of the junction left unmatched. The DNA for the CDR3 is TGTGCCAGCAGCCCCCGGGACAGGGGGCCTAACATTCAGTACTTC. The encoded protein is CASSPRDRGPNIQYF.

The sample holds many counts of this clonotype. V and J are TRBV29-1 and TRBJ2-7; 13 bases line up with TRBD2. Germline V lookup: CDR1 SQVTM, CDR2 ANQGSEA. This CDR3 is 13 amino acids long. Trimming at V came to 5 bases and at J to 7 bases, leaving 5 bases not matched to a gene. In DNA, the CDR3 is TGCAGCGTTCGGACTAGCGGGAGTACAGAGCAGTACTTC. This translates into CSVRTSGSTEQYF.

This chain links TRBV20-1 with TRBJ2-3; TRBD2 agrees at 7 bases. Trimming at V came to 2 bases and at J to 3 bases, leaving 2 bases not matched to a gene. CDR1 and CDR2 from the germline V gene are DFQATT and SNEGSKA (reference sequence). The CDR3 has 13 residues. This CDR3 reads CSARPSGTDTQYF. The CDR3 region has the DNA TGCAGTGCTAGACCTAGCGGTACAGATACGCAGTATTTT.

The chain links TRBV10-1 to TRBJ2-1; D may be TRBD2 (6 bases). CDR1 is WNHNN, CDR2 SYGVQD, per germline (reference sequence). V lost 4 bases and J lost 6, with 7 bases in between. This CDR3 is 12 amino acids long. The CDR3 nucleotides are TGCGCCAGCAGTGCGGGACTCAATGAGCAGTTCTTC. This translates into CASSAGLNEQFF.

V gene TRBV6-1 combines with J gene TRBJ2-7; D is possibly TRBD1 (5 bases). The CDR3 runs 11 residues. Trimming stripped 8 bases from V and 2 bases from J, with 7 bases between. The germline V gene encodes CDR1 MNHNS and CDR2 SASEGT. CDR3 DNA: TGTGCCAGCGAGACAGCCTACGAGCAGTACTTC. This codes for CASETAYEQYF.